Listed below are T cell receptor beta chains from one sample, sequenced in a study of cytomegalovirus exposure and HLA in healthy donors. TCRdb keeps only in-frame clones here, not all; method: immunoSEQ multiplex PCR. The top ten clones hold around 1% of a sample with 100,000 to 150,000 clones, roughly 81% of them seen once. The specimen was PBMCs. The receptor set was obtained from a woman aged 25 to 39 in good health and CMV-seronegative. Both conserved end residues are part of each CDR3. Each record gives: J gene, V gene, D gene, CDR3 protein. The D gene is left open where the match is weak.

J gene: TRBJ2-2
V gene: TRBV30
D gene: TRBD2
CDR3 protein: CAVDAGGWPGELFF

J gene: .
V gene: TRBV19
D gene: .
CDR3 protein: CASSIGGAFEQYF

J gene: TRBJ2-5
V gene: TRBV27
D gene: .
CDR3 protein: CASSFNGGGETQYF

J gene: TRBJ1-2
V gene: TRBV27
D gene: TRBD1
CDR3 protein: CASSWEGQGSRGYTF

J gene: TRBJ1-2
V gene: TRBV5-1
D gene: .
CDR3 protein: CASSLQGLPSFNYGYTF

J gene: TRBJ2-5
V gene: TRBV30
D gene: .
CDR3 protein: CAWQTEETQYF

J gene: TRBJ1-2
V gene: TRBV28
D gene: .
CDR3 protein: CASSLSRNYGYTF

J gene: TRBJ1-5
V gene: TRBV6-1
D gene: .
CDR3 protein: CASLRSGNQPQHF

J gene: TRBJ1-2
V gene: TRBV20-1
D gene: .
CDR3 protein: CSARQDYGYTF

J gene: TRBJ1-1
V gene: TRBV30
D gene: .
CDR3 protein: CAWKREGGVHTEAFF

J gene: TRBJ1-6
V gene: TRBV10-3
D gene: TRBD1
CDR3 protein: CATLDRGNSPLHF

J gene: TRBJ1-1
V gene: TRBV9
D gene: TRBD1
CDR3 protein: CASSVLGTGGTEAFF

J gene: TRBJ1-5
V gene: TRBV6-1
D gene: TRBD1
CDR3 protein: CASSEASGTARGNQPQHF

J gene: TRBJ2-1
V gene: TRBV6-5
D gene: TRBD1
CDR3 protein: CASSQDRGSYNEQFF

J gene: TRBJ2-1
V gene: TRBV5-6
D gene: TRBD2
CDR3 protein: CASSRTSGSTRNEQFF